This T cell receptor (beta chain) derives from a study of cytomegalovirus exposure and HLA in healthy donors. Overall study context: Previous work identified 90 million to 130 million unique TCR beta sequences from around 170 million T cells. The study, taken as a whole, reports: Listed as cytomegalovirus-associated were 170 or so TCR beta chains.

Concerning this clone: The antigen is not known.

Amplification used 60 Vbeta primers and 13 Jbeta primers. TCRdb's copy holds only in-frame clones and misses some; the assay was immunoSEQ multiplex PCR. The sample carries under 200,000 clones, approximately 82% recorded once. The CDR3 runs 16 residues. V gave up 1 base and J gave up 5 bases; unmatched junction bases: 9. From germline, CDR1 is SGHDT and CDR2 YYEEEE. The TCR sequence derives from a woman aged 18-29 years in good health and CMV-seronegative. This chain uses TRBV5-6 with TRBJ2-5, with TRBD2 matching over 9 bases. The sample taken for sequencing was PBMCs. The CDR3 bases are TGTGCCAGCAGCTTGCTCGCTGCGGGAGGGCCGGAGACCCAGTACTTC. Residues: CASSLLAAGGPETQYF.